In its sample, the clone carrying this T cell receptor (beta chain) was seen many times. Its specificity is not known. Newly diagnosed patients aged 18 to 65 had hyperthyroidism of under 2 months' duration. Exclusion followed for patients with uncontrolled infection, other autoimmune disease, pregnancy or lactation. Each 10 ml fresh peripheral blood draw supplied the PBMCs. This sample is part of a study of T cells in Graves' hyperthyroidism and ophthalmopathy. General observations from the study: Clonotypes that were expanded in thyroid above 0.001 mostly appeared in blood too.

With 2 bases clipped from V and 5 bases from J, the junction kept 8 bases outside the gene matches. This CDR3 region has 15 residues. CDR1 is MNHNS and CDR2 is SASEGT in the germline V gene. RNA transcripts served as the template for amplifying TCR beta CDR3 regions. During a first-round RT-PCR of the TCR CDR3, the HTBI primer set was used. TCRdb analysed the multiplex PCR reads with MiXCR anew, one entry per CDR3 protein. The table includes about 420,000 distinct CDR3 sequences, approximately 13% detected once. The chain employs TRBV6-1 and TRBJ1-2; 7 bases fit TRBD1. Sequenced: blood. The source of this sequence is a woman between 18 and 29 years old with Graves' hyperthyroidism. The CDR3 reads CASSESGGRLYGYTF. CDR3 nucleotides: TGTGCCAGCAGTGAATCAGGGGGGCGACTGTATGGCTACACCTTC.